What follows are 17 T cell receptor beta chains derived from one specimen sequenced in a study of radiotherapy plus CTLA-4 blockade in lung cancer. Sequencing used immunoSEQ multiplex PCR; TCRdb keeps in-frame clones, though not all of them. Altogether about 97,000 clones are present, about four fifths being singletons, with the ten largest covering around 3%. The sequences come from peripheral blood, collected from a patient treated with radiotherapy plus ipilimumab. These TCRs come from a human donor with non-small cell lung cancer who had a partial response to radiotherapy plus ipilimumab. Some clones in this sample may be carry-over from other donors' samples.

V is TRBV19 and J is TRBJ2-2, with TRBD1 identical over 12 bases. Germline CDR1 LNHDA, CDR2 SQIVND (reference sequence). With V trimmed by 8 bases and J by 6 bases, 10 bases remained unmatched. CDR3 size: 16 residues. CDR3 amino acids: CASEAGTGGRAGELFF. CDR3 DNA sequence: TGTGCCAGTGAAGCCGGGACAGGGGGCCGGGCCGGGGAGCTGTTTTTT.

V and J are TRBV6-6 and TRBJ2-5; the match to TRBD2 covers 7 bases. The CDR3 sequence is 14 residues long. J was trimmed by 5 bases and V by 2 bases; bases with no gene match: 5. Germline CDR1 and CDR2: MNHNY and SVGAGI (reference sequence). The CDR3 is CASSYGTTGETQYF. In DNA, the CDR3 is TGTGCCAGCAGTTACGGGACTACTGGGGAGACCCAGTACTTC.

The CDR3 here is CASSQDTAGAYEQYF. DNA for the CDR3: TGCGCCAGCAGCCAAGACACAGCGGGGGCCTACGAGCAGTACTTC. The chain employs TRBV4-1 and TRBJ2-7; TRBD2 agrees at 8 bases. CDR1 MGHRA and CDR2 YSYEKL come from the germline V gene. The junction had 3 bases not matched to a gene; V was cut back by 0 bases and J by 2 bases. This CDR3 is built from 15 residues.

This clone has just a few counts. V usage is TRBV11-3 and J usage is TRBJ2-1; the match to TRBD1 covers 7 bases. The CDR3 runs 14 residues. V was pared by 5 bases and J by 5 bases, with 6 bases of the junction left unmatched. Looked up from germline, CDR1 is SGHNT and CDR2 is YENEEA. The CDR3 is CASSPGTANNEQFF. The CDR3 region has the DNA TGTGCCAGCAGCCCGGGGACAGCCAACAATGAGCAGTTCTTC.

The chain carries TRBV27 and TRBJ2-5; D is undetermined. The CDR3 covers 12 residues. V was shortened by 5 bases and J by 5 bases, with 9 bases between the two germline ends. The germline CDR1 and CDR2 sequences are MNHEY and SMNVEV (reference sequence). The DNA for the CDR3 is TGTGCCAGCAGTCGCCCCGGGGAGACCCAGTACTTC. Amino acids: CASSRPGETQYF.

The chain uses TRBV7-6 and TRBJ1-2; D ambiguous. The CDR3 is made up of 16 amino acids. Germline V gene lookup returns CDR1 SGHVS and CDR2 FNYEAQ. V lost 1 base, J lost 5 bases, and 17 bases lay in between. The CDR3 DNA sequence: TGTGCCAGCAGCTTAGTTGCAGGTCTCGATCAATATGGCTACACCTTC. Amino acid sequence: CASSLVAGLDQYGYTF.

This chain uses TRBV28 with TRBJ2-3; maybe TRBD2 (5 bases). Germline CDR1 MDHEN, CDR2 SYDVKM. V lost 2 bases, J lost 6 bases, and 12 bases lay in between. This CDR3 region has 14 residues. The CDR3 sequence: CASSLGLAADTQYF. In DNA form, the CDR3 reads TGTGCCAGCAGTTTAGGTCTAGCAGCTGATACGCAGTATTTT.

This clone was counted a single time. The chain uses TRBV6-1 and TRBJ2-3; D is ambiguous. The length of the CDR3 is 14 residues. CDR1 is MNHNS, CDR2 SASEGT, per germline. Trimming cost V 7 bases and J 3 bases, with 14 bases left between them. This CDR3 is CASTPETPTDTQYF. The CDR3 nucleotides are TGTGCCAGCACCCCAGAAACACCTACAGATACGCAGTATTTT.

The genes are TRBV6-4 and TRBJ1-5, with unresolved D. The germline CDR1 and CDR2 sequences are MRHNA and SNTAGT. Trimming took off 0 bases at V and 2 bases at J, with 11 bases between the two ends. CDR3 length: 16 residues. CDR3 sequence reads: CASSDSSVEGNQPQHF. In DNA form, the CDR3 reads TGTGCCAGCAGTGACTCCTCAGTCGAGGGCAATCAGCCCCAGCATTTT.

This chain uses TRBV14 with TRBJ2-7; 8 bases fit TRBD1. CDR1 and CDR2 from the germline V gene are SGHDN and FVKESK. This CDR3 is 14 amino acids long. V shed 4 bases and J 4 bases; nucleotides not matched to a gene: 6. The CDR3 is CASSRSTGGYEQYF. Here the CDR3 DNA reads TGTGCCAGCAGCCGCTCCACAGGGGGGTACGAGCAGTACTTC.

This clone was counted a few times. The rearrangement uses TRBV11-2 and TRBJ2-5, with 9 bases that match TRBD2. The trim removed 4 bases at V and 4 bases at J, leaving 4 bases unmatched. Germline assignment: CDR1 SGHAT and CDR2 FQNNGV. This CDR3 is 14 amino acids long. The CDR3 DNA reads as TGTGCCAGCAGCTCAGGGACTAGCACAGAGACCCAGTACTTC. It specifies CASSSGTSTETQYF.

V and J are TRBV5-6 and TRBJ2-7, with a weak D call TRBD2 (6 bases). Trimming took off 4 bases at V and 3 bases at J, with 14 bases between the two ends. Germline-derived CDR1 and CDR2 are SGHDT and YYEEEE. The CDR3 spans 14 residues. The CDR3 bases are TGTGCCAGCAGCCCCTCGGGACTTCTCTACGAGCAGTACTTC. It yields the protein CASSPSGLLYEQYF.

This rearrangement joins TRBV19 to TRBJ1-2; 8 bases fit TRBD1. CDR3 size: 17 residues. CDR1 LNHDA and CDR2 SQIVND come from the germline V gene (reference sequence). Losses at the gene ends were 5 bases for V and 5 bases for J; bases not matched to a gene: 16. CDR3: CASSSHRTGGKSYGYTF. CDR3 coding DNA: TGTGCCAGTAGTTCTCATCGTACAGGGGGTAAAAGTTATGGCTACACCTTC.

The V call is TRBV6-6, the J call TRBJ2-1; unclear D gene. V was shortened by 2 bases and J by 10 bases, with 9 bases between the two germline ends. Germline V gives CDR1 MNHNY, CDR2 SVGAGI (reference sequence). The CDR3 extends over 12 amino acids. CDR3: CASSYVSGEQFF. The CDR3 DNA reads TGTGCCAGCAGTTACGTTTCCGGGGAGCAGTTCTTC.

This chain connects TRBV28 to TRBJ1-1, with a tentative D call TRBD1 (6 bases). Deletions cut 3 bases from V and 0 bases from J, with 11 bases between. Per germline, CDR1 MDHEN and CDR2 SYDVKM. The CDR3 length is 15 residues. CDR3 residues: CASSFLPGVNTEAFF. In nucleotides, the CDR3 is TGTGCCAGCAGTTTCTTACCAGGGGTGAACACTGAAGCTTTCTTT.

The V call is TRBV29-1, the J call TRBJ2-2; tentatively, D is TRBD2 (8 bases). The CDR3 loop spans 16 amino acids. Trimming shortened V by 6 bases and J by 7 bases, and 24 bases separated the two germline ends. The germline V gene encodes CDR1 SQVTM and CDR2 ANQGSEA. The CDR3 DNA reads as TGCAGCGTGGGGGGGAGCGGGAGATACAGGGGCGGGGAGCTGTTTTTT. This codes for CSVGGSGRYRGGELFF.

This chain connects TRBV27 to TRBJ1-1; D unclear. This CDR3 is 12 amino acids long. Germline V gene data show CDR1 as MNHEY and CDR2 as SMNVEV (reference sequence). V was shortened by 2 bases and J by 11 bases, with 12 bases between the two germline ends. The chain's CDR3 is CASSLMRVRAFF. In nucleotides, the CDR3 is TGTGCCAGCAGTTTAATGAGGGTGAGGGCTTTCTTT.